The 5 T cell receptor beta chains presented below share a single source sample, sequenced in a study of CD8 T cells in Susac syndrome. The RNA, about 0.45 to 1 ug, was put through reverse transcription using random hexamers. In TCRdb, the immunoSEQ multiplex PCR reads were re-called with MiXCR into one record per CDR3 protein. The repertoire holds roughly 160,000 distinct CDR3 sequences, with around 96% as singletons. Sequencing was done on a sample of CD4+ T cells from PBMCs. These receptors originate from a human donor with Susac syndrome.

The chain is built from TRBV2 and TRBJ2-1, with D hard to call. This CDR3 contains 9 residues. Germline values: CDR1 SNHLY, CDR2 FYNNEI. V lost 8 bases, J lost 9 bases, and 5 bases lay in between. The CDR3 region is CASSPEQFF. In DNA form, the CDR3 reads TGTGCCAGCTCCCCTGAGCAGTTCTTC.

The chain carries TRBV30 and TRBJ2-1, with unresolved D. V dropped 3 bases and J dropped 7 bases, with 10 bases sitting between them. The CDR3 is made up of 12 amino acids. CDR1 is GTSNPN, CDR2 SVGIG, per germline (reference sequence). CDR3 nucleotide sequence: TGTGCCTGGAGCCCCGAGTGGAATGAGCAGTTCTTC. Its translation: CAWSPEWNEQFF.

This clonotype was recorded a few times. This chain links TRBV12-3 or TRBV12-4 with TRBJ2-7; D is ambiguous. V shed 3 bases and J shed 5 bases, with 5 bases lying between them. This CDR3 contains 11 residues. CDR3 protein: CASSLDHEQYF. CDR3 DNA: TGTGCCAGCAGTTTGGACCACGAGCAGTACTTC.

This chain uses TRBV5-1 with TRBJ2-1; D assignment may be TRBD1 or TRBD2 (5 bases each). The germline CDR1 and CDR2 sequences are SGHRS and YFSETQ. Trimming removed 1 base at V and 4 bases at J, with 15 bases between. The CDR3 covers 16 residues. CDR3 coding DNA: TGCGCCAGCAGCTTGAGTCCCGGGACCTTGTACAATGAGCAGTTCTTC. This codes for CASSLSPGTLYNEQFF.

The chain recombines TRBV19 with TRBJ2-5; TRBD2 is a possible D gene (5 bases). The CDR3 is made up of 15 amino acids. From germline, CDR1 is LNHDA and CDR2 SQIVND (reference sequence). V dropped 5 bases and J dropped 5 bases, with 18 bases sitting between them. The CDR3: CASSVRWASWETQYF. Here the CDR3 DNA reads TGTGCCAGTAGTGTCCGCTGGGCTAGCTGGGAGACCCAGTACTTC.